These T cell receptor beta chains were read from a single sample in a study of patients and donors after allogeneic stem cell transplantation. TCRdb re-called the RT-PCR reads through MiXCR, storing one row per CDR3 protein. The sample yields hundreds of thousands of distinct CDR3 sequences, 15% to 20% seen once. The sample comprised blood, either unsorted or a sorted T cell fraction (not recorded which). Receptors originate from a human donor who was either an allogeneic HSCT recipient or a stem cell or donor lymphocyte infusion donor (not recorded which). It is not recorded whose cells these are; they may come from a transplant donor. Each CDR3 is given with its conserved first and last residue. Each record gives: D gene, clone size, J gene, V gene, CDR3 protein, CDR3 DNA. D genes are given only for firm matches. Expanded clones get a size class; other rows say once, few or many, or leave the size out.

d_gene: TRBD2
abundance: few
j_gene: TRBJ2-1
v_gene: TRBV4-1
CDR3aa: CASSQVGRGGNNEQFF
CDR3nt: TGCGCCAGCAGCCAAGTTGGGCGGGGGGGGAACAATGAGCAGTTCTTC

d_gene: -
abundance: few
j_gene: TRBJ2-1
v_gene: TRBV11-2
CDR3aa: CASSRRLVLGEQFF
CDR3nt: TGTGCCAGCAGCCGGAGACTAGTACTCGGTGAGCAGTTCTTC

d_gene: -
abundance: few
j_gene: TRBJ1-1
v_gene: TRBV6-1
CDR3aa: CASTSRRQGIPEAFF
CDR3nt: TGTGCCAGCACCTCTAGGCGTCAGGGGATTCCTGAAGCTTTCTTT

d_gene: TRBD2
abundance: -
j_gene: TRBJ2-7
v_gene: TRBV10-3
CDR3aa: CALLAGVYEQYF
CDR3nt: TGTGCCTTGCTAGCGGGAGTCTACGAGCAGTACTTC

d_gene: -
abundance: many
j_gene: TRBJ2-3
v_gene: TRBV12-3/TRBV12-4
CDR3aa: CASSSKPKSTDTQYF
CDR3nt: TGTGCCAGCAGTTCAAAACCAAAAAGCACAGATACGCAGTATTTT

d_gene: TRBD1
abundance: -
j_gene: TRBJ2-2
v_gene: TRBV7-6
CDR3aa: CASSEPGQGITGELFF
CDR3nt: TGTGCCAGCAGCGAGCCGGGACAGGGAATTACCGGGGAGCTGTTTTTT

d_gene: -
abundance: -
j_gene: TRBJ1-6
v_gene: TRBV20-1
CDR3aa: CSALSGTSPLHF
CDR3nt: TGCAGTGCTTTGTCAGGGACTTCACCCCTCCACTTT

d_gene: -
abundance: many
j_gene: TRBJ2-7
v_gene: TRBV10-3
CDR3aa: CAIKDLAGPHEQYF
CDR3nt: TGTGCCATCAAAGATCTAGCCGGTCCGCACGAGCAGTACTTC

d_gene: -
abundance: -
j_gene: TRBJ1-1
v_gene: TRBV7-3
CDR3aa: CASSLGRAVNTEAFF
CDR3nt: TGTGCCAGCAGCTTAGGGAGGGCGGTGAACACTGAAGCTTTCTTT

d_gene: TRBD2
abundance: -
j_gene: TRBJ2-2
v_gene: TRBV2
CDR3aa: CASKKSSGGASGELFF
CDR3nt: TGTGCCAGCAAAAAATCAAGCGGGGGGGCCTCCGGGGAGCTGTTTTTT

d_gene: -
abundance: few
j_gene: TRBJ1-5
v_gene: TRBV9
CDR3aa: CASGSNQPQHF
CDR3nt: TGTGCCAGCGGGAGCAATCAGCCCCAGCATTTT

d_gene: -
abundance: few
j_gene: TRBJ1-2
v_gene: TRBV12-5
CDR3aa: CASGGRVNYGYTF
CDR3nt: TGTGCTAGTGGGGGGAGGGTCAACTATGGCTACACCTTC

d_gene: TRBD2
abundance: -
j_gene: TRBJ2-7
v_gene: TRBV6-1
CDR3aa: CAGLGLAGSSYEQYF
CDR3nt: TGTGCCGGATTAGGACTAGCGGGAAGCTCCTACGAGCAGTACTTC

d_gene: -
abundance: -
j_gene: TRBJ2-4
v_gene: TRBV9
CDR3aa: CASSVSEKNIQYF
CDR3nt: TGTGCCAGCAGCGTATCAGAGAAAAACATTCAGTACTTC

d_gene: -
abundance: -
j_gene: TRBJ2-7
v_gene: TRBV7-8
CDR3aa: CASIYPGGPYSYEQYF
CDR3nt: TGTGCCAGCATTTATCCGGGGGGCCCCTACTCCTACGAGCAGTACTTC

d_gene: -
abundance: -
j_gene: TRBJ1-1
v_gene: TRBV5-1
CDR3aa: CASSFYEGNNEAFF
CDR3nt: TGCGCCAGCAGCTTCTATGAGGGAAATAATGAAGCTTTCTTT

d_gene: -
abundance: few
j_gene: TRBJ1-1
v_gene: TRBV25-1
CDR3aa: CASSEYLTTEAFF
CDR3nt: TGTGCCAGCAGTGAATATTTAACCACTGAAGCTTTCTTT

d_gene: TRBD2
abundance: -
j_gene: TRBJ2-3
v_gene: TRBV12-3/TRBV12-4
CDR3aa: CASSFAGVVLDTQYF
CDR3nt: TGTGCCAGCAGTTTTGCGGGGGTCGTATTAGATACGCAGTATTTT

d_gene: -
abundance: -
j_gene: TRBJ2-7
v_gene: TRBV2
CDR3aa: CASSDGKGHYEQYF
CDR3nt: TGTGCCAGCAGTGACGGCAAAGGTCACTACGAGCAGTACTTC

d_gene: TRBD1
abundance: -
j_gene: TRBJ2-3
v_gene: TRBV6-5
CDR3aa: CASSYSGPGQGVADTQYF
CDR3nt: TGTGCCAGCAGTTACTCGGGACCCGGACAGGGGGTTGCAGATACGCAGTATTTT

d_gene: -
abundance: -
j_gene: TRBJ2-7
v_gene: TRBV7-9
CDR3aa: CASSSRGSPAYEQYF
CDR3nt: TGTGCCAGCAGCTCCAGGGGATCCCCCGCCTACGAGCAGTACTTC

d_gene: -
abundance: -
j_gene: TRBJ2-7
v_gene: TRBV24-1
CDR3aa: CATSDPRWVKGQYF
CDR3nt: TGTGCCACCAGTGACCCTCGATGGGTCAAGGGGCAGTACTTC

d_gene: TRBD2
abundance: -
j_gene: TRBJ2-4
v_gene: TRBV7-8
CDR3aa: CASSPSLAGDKNIQYF
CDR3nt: TGTGCCAGCAGCCCAAGCCTAGCGGGGGACAAAAACATTCAGTACTTC

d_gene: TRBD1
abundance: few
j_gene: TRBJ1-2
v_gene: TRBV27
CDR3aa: CASSLSVAGGVLGYTF
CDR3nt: TGTGCCAGCAGTTTATCTGTGGCAGGGGGGGTCTTAGGCTACACCTTC

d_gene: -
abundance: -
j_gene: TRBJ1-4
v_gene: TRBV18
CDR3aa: CASSPSQVNEKLFF
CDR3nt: TGTGCCAGCTCACCAAGCCAGGTTAATGAAAAACTGTTTTTT

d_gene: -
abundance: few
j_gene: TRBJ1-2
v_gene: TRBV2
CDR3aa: CASSEARSRGIYGYTF
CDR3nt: TGTGCCAGCAGTGAAGCGCGGAGCAGGGGTATCTATGGCTACACCTTC

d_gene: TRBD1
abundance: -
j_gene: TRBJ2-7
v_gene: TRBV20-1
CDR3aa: CSAKTGGAYEQYF
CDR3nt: TGCAGTGCTAAAACAGGGGGCGCGTACGAGCAGTACTTC

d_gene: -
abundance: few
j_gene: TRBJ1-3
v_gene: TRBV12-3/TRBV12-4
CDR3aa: CASSFLAGNTIYF
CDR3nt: TGTGCCAGCAGTTTTTTGGCTGGAAACACCATATATTTT

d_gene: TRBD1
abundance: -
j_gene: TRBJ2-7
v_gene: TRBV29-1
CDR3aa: CSVAGQGVGEQYF
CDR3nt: TGCAGCGTTGCGGGACAGGGGGTTGGCGAGCAGTACTTC